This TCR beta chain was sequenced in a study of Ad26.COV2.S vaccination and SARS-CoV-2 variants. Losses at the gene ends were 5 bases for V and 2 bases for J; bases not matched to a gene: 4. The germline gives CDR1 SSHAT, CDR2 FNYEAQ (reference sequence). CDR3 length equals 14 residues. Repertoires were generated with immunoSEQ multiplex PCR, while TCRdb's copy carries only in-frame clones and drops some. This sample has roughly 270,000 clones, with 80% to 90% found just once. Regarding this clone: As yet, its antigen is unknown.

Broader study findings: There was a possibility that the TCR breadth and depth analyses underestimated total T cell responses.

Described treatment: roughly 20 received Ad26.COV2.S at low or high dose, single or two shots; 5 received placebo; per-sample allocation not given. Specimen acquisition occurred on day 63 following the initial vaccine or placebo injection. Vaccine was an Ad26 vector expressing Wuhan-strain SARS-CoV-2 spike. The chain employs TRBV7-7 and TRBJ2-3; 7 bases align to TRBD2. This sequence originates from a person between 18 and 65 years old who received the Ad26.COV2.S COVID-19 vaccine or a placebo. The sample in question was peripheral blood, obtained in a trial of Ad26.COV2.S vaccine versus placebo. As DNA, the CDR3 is TGTGCCAGCAGCCCGGGACTAACCACAGATACGCAGTATTTT. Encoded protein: CASSPGLTTDTQYF.